Listed below are T cell receptor beta chains from one sample, sequenced in a study of blood T cell repertoires in COVID-19. Only in-frame clones appear in the TCRdb table, and some are missing; sequencing was by immunoSEQ multiplex PCR. The sample has about 260,000 clones, approximately 90% seen once; the top ten hold approximately 4%. The specimen was peripheral blood. The receptors shown here come from a woman aged 40 to 50 with acute or convalescent COVID-19. Both conserved end residues are part of each CDR3. Fields, in order: V gene, J gene, CDR3 protein.

>TRBV10-3|TRBJ2-3
CATGGKGLAATDTQYF
>TRBV5-1|TRBJ2-3
CASSWLAPWGADTQYF
>TRBV7-2|TRBJ2-5
CASSLGRGVQETQYF
>TRBV2|TRBJ1-2
CASSDPGRSGYTF
>TRBV5-1|TRBJ1-1
CASSFTGSMNTEAFF
>TRBV5-1|TRBJ1-1
CASSLEALTEAFF
>TRBV30|TRBJ1-3
CAWSVGTHGNTIYF
>TRBV5-1|TRBJ1-3
CASSLAGQGTISGNTIYF
>TRBV13|TRBJ1-1
CASSDTDRGAFF
>TRBV6-5|TRBJ1-2
CASSPLFDYGYTF
>TRBV24-1|TRBJ1-2
CATSDTSLYYGYTF
>TRBV5-1|TRBJ1-2
CASSWTGVEGGYTF
>TRBV5-4|TRBJ2-5
CASSFDGGPEETQYF
>TRBV7-8|TRBJ2-3
CASSPPEDTQYF
>TRBV11-2|TRBJ1-2
CASSLESGTAYYGYTF
>TRBV18|TRBJ1-2
CASSPEGGYGYTF
>TRBV11-2|TRBJ2-5
CASSTGTGETQYF
>TRBV3-1/TRBV3-2|TRBJ1-1
CASSQVSRQGTEAFF
>TRBV5-1|TRBJ2-6
CASSLSGDGANVLTF
>TRBV5-5|TRBJ1-4
CASSFGGLGNEKLFF
>TRBV7-9|TRBJ2-1
CASSLVVGNNEQFF
>TRBV24-1|TRBJ1-5
CATSDLSGQPQHF
>TRBV11-2|TRBJ1-1
CASSFNSGNTEAFF
>TRBV2|TRBJ1-3
CASTSWTSSSGNTIYF
>TRBV6-5|TRBJ1-4
CASRVTAVGEKLFF
>TRBV5-1|TRBJ2-3
CASSPGQGTRVSTDTQYF
>TRBV5-1|TRBJ1-6
CASSVSEGYGALHF
>TRBV6-5|TRBJ1-1
CAILPSAGMNTEAFF
>TRBV2|TRBJ1-2
CASSEGGAGADTLGYTF
>TRBV14|TRBJ1-2
CASSLRQGAANYGYTF
>TRBV5-1|TRBJ1-2
CASNAGGGDYGYTF
>TRBV5-1|TRBJ1-5
CASSPAGTDYQPQHF
>TRBV20-1|TRBJ2-3
CSASPPSGHTDTQYF
>TRBV21-1|TRBJ2-2
CASRSGTSGGEFNTGELFF
>TRBV18|TRBJ1-6
CASSPGQTFSPLHF
>TRBV9|TRBJ2-3
CASSVGRRPGTSGGITDTQYF
>TRBV2|TRBJ2-2
CASSEGPTGGELFF
>TRBV7-8|TRBJ1-2
CASSLAITSPKGYTF
>TRBV24-1|TRBJ1-1
CATSDLGGAEAFF
>TRBV6-5|TRBJ2-2
CASRRLGNTGELFF
>TRBV6-5|TRBJ2-5
CASSYSGGQETQYF